The entry that follows covers one T cell receptor (beta chain) sequence. Its antigen is undetermined. The CDR3 does not close with the conserved phenylalanine or tryptophan, likely indicating a read error. The data derive from a study of regulatory T cells in long-lasting Graves disease. Study-wide points: Among samples with persistent disease, TRBV28, TRBJ1-2 and TRBJ2-5 were favored.

Time point reported: persistent/refractory GD, antithyroid drugs over 5 years with positive TRAb. With RNA extracted from PBMCs as input, the TCR library was made. CDR3 regions were amplified by Arm-PCR using iRepertoire HTBI primers to build TCR beta libraries. From the multiplex PCR reads, TCRdb called clonotypes with MiXCR, one entry per CDR3 protein. There are about 470,000 distinct CDR3 sequences in the sample; roughly a fifth occur only once, and approximately 6.4% lies in the top ten. Trimming pared 2 bases from V and 3 bases from J, leaving 18 bases between. In germline, CDR1 is SGHRS, CDR2 YFSETQ. This CDR3 is built from 16 residues.

V gene TRBV5-1 combines with J gene TRBJ2-7, with a weak D call TRBD2 (5 bases). Sequenced material: peripheral blood mononuclear cells (PBMCs), taken when the disease was refractory, from a patient treated with antithyroid drugs. This clonotype was sampled from a female donor with Graves disease. For the CDR3, the DNA is TGCGCCAGCAGCTTTTATAGTCGAGCGGCCTACTACGAGCAGTACTCC. Translating it yields CASSFYSRAAYYEQYS.